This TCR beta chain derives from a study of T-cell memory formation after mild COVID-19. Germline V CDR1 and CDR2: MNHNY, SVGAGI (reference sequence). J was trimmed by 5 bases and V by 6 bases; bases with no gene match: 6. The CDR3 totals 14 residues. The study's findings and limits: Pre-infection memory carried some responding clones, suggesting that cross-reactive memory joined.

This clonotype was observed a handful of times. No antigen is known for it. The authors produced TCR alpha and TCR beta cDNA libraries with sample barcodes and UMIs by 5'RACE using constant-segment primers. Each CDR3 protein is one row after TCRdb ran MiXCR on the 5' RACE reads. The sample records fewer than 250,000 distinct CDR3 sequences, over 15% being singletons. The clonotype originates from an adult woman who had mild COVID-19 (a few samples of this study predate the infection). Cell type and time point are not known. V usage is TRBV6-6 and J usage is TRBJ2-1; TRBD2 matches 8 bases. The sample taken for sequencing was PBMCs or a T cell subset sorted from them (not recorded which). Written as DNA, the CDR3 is TGTGCCAGCAGGGAACTAGCGGCACACAATGAGCAGTTCTTC. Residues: CASRELAAHNEQFF.